Listed below are T cell receptor beta chains from one sample, sequenced in a study of blood T cell repertoires in COVID-19. Clones were read by immunoSEQ multiplex PCR, and TCRdb kept only the in-frame ones, dropping some. The top ten clones hold approximately 15% of a sample with 150,000 to 200,000 clones, 65% to 80% of them seen once. What was sequenced was peripheral blood. These receptors all stem from a man in his forties or fifties who had recovered from COVID-19. The CDR3 runs from the conserved cysteine through the conserved F or W. Each record gives: D gene, clone size, V gene, J gene, CDR3 DNA, CDR3 protein. A D gene is named only where the DNA matches it firmly. Rows may omit the clone size; those that give it use once, few, many or a size class.

TRBD2,NA,TRBV7-3,TRBJ2-1,TGTGCCAGCAGCTCACCCGCCCGGACTAGCGGATACAAGAGCTCCTACAATGAGCAGTTCTTC,CASSSPARTSGYKSSYNEQFF
NA,NA,TRBV28,TRBJ2-3,TGTGCCAGCAGTTTATCCAGGTTGGCAAATACGCAGTATTTT,CASSLSRLANTQYF
NA,NA,TRBV18,TRBJ1-2,TGTGCCAGCTCACCTGGAGGGATTATCAACTATGGCTACACCTTC,CASSPGGIINYGYTF
NA,few,TRBV19,TRBJ1-1,TGTGCCAGTAGTACTCAGCGGAACACTGAAGCTTTCTTT,CASSTQRNTEAFF
TRBD2,NA,TRBV14,TRBJ2-1,TGTGCCAGCAGCCCAGGACTAGCGGTCCAATCGGAAGGGGAGCAGTTCTTC,CASSPGLAVQSEGEQFF
TRBD2,NA,TRBV15,TRBJ2-2,TGTGCCACCAGCAGAACCCTTGCACTAGCGGGAGCAACCGGGGAGCTGTTTTTT,CATSRTLALAGATGELFF
NA,NA,TRBV7-2,TRBJ1-5,TGTGCCAGCAGCTTATTCCAGGGTGGGCAGCCCCAGCATTTT,CASSLFQGGQPQHF
NA,few,TRBV16,TRBJ1-2,TGTGCCAGCAGCCAAGCGGGCATGGGGGGCTATGGCTACACCTTC,CASSQAGMGGYGYTF
NA,once,TRBV5-1,TRBJ1-5,TGCGCCAGCAGCTTGGTGGACAGAGATAGCAATCAGCCCCAGCATTTT,CASSLVDRDSNQPQHF
NA,NA,TRBV19,TRBJ1-2,TGTGCCAGTAGTATAGGGGCAGGTGGTGGATATGGCTACACCTTC,CASSIGAGGGYGYTF
TRBD1,NA,TRBV30,TRBJ1-3,TGTGCCTGGAGGATTAAGGGGGCGAGGGGAAACACCATATATTTT,CAWRIKGARGNTIYF
NA,NA,TRBV7-2,TRBJ2-1,TGTGCCAGCACCTTAAGTTCGGATACAGGGCTCAATGAGCAGTTCTTC,CASTLSSDTGLNEQFF
TRBD1,NA,TRBV7-2,TRBJ2-1,TGTGCCAGCACCTTCGTCACCTCCGGGACAGGGGTATACAATGAGCAGTTCTTC,CASTFVTSGTGVYNEQFF
NA,NA,TRBV6-5,TRBJ1-2,TGTGCCAGCAGCGCTGCAGGCTATGGCTACACCTTC,CASSAAGYGYTF
TRBD2,NA,TRBV7-2,TRBJ2-7,TGTGCCAGCAGCTTAGGGCTAGCGGGAGAGACTTACGAGCAGTACTTC,CASSLGLAGETYEQYF
TRBD1,NA,TRBV7-6,TRBJ1-4,TGTGCCAGCTTCAGGGGGACAGGGGATGCAACTAATGAAAAACTGTTTTTT,CASFRGTGDATNEKLFF
TRBD2,NA,TRBV5-1,TRBJ2-3,TGCGCCAGTTCGACTGCCGCGGGAGGCGGGGATACGCAGTATTTT,CASSTAAGGGDTQYF
TRBD1,NA,TRBV29-1,TRBJ1-2,TGCAGCGCGTCCCTTCCGGGACAGGGGTTCTATGGCTACACCTTC,CSASLPGQGFYGYTF
NA,NA,TRBV29-1,TRBJ1-2,TGCAGCGTTGCCGAGACAGTGTATGGCTACACCTTC,CSVAETVYGYTF
TRBD1,NA,TRBV20-1,TRBJ2-1,TGCAGTGCTAGTTCGGGACAGGGTATCGGTGAGCAGTTCTTC,CSASSGQGIGEQFF
TRBD1,NA,TRBV5-1,TRBJ2-1,TGCGCCAGCACCCGAGCCTCTACAGGGGTCAATGAGCAGTTCTTC,CASTRASTGVNEQFF
TRBD1,NA,TRBV27,TRBJ2-7,TGTGCCAGCACCAATTTCGGGACAGGGGGTATCAGGCAGTACTTC,CASTNFGTGGIRQYF
NA,once,TRBV10-3,TRBJ1-4,TGTGCCATCAGTGAGTCAGGGAGACCTGAAAAACTGTTTTTT,CAISESGRPEKLFF
TRBD1,NA,TRBV6-5,TRBJ1-2,TGTGCCACCGTCCCTCGACAGGGGCTTTCGCGAGGCTACACCTTC,CATVPRQGLSRGYTF
TRBD1,NA,TRBV30,TRBJ1-5,TGTGCCTGGAGCTTCCGTGGTGGACAGGGATTCCAGCCCCAGCATTTT,CAWSFRGGQGFQPQHF
TRBD2,NA,TRBV7-6,TRBJ2-1,TGTGCCAGCAGCTTAAGTAGCGGGGAGTACAATGAGCAGTTCTTC,CASSLSSGEYNEQFF
NA,NA,TRBV18,TRBJ1-2,TGTGCCAGCTCACCACGAGCCGATGGCTACACCTTC,CASSPRADGYTF
NA,NA,TRBV7-8,TRBJ1-5,TGTGCCAGCAGCTTAGGGACAGCCTACAATCAGCCCCAGCATTTT,CASSLGTAYNQPQHF
NA,NA,TRBV20-1,TRBJ2-3,TGCAGTGCTAGTTTAGCCCGAAGCACAGATACGCAGTATTTT,CSASLARSTDTQYF
TRBD2,NA,TRBV19,TRBJ2-1,TGTGCCAGTAGTTTGACTAGCGGGAGGAGTAATGAGCAGTTCTTC,CASSLTSGRSNEQFF
TRBD2,NA,TRBV11-2,TRBJ2-5,TGTGCCAGCAGCTTAGTAGCGGGAGTCGAGACCCAGTACTTC,CASSLVAGVETQYF
TRBD2,NA,TRBV18,TRBJ2-2,TGTGCCAGCTCACCACGAGCGAGCACTAGCGGAAACACCGGGGAGCTGTTTTTT,CASSPRASTSGNTGELFF
NA,NA,TRBV5-6,TRBJ2-7,TGTGCCAGCAGCCCCCGGAGGAGCTCCTACGAGCAGTACTTC,CASSPRRSSYEQYF
NA,NA,TRBV23-1,TRBJ2-3,TGCGCCAGCAGTCACACCAGGGAACGAATTTCAAGCACAGATACGCAGTATTTT,CASSHTRERISSTDTQYF
TRBD2,NA,TRBV5-4,TRBJ2-1,TGTGCCAGCAGCTTAGGACTAGCGGGAGCAGGCTACAATGAGCAGTTCTTC,CASSLGLAGAGYNEQFF
TRBD2,NA,TRBV4-2,TRBJ2-5,TGTGCCAGCAGCCAAGGGGCTAGCGGGAGGGCCCAGGAGACCCAGTACTTC,CASSQGASGRAQETQYF
NA,few,TRBV3-1/TRBV3-2,TRBJ1-6,TGTGCCAGCAGCCAAGACCTCAATTCACCCCTCCACTTT,CASSQDLNSPLHF
NA,NA,TRBV6-2/TRBV6-3,TRBJ1-1,TGTGCCAGCAGTTACGTAGAGGGCACTGAAGCTTTCTTT,CASSYVEGTEAFF
TRBD2,NA,TRBV29-1,TRBJ2-1,TGCAGCCTTGGACTAGCGGGAGAGGAGCAGTTCTTC,CSLGLAGEEQFF
NA,NA,TRBV5-1,TRBJ2-1,TGCGCCAGCAGATCGGCGGACTCCTACAATGAGCAGTTCTTC,CASRSADSYNEQFF
NA,NA,TRBV10-1,TRBJ2-5,TGCGCCAGCAGTGTAGACAGCCTCCAAGAGACCCAGTACTTC,CASSVDSLQETQYF
TRBD2,few,TRBV19,TRBJ2-1,TGTGCCAGTAGTATAGTGTGGTGGCGGGAGCCCTACAATGAGCAGTTCTTC,CASSIVWWREPYNEQFF
NA,few,TRBV4-2,TRBJ1-5,TGTGCCAGCAGCCAGGAGAGGAATCAGCCCCAGCATTTT,CASSQERNQPQHF
NA,NA,TRBV19,TRBJ1-1,TGTGCCAGTAGTTCCCCAGGGCAGGGGAACACTGAAGCTTTCTTT,CASSSPGQGNTEAFF
NA,many,TRBV4-2,TRBJ1-5,TGTGCCAGCAGCTTGGGGGAGGAGGTTCAGCCCCAGCATTTT,CASSLGEEVQPQHF
NA,NA,TRBV6-2/TRBV6-3,TRBJ2-3,TGTGCCAGCAGCCCCGGGACTTTCGGGTTTGATACGCAGTATTTT,CASSPGTFGFDTQYF
NA,few,TRBV4-3,TRBJ1-2,TGCGCCAGCAGCCAAGATCGGGCGGGGTCCCACTATGGCTACACCTTC,CASSQDRAGSHYGYTF
TRBD2,NA,TRBV30,TRBJ2-2,TGTGCCTGGAGTTGGCCGGGAGGAGGACAAACCGGGGAGCTGTTTTTT,CAWSWPGGGQTGELFF
TRBD2,NA,TRBV7-3,TRBJ2-1,TGTGCCAGCAGCTCAGCCTTTGCGGGAGTATGGTTCTTC,CASSSAFAGVWFF
TRBD1,NA,TRBV5-1,TRBJ2-3,TGCGCCAGCAGCGCCACCCCACAGGGGGTGGCAGATACGCAGTATTTT,CASSATPQGVADTQYF
TRBD1,NA,TRBV13,TRBJ2-6,TGTGCCAGTGCCGGGTTAAATGGACCGGGACAGGGGGCGAGTGGGGCCAACGTCCTGACTTTC,CASAGLNGPGQGASGANVLTF
NA,NA,TRBV20-1,TRBJ1-2,TGCAGTGCTAGCTCTGTTTCGGGCTACACCTTC,CSASSVSGYTF
NA,NA,TRBV6-4,TRBJ1-1,TGTGCCAGCAGTGACTCGAAGGGGGAGATGAACACTGAAGCTTTCTTT,CASSDSKGEMNTEAFF
TRBD1,NA,TRBV5-1,TRBJ1-5,TGCGCCAGCAGCTCGGGACAGGGGCCGAATCAGCCCCAGCATTTT,CASSSGQGPNQPQHF
TRBD1,NA,TRBV7-2,TRBJ1-1,TGTGCCAGCAGCTTAGGCGGAGGGGGCAGGAACACTGAAGCTTTCTTT,CASSLGGGGRNTEAFF